The 28 T cell receptor beta chains below were found in one sample sequenced in a study of shared clonotypes between healthy human individuals. Produced via immunoSEQ multiplex PCR; TCRdb's table is partial and in-frame only. This sample has about 480,000 clones, with around 79% found just once. Source material: PBMCs. The source of these receptors is a woman aged 35 to 49 in good health. Some clones in this sample may be carry-over from other donors' samples.

Only one count was recorded for this clone. A read error likely explains this, since a far larger clone differs by one base. The V call is TRBV5-1, the J call TRBJ2-5; 7 bases are shared with TRBD1. J lost 2 bases, V lost 0 bases, and 1 base had no gene match. The germline V gene has CDR1 SGHRS and CDR2 YFSETQ. The CDR3 extends over 14 amino acids. The CDR3 spells CASSLGGQQETQYF. DNA for the CDR3: TGCGCCAGCAGCTTGGGGGGACAGCAAGAGACCCAGTACTTC.

The chain couples TRBV4-1 to TRBJ2-1, with 7 bases matching TRBD2. Trimming at V came to 3 bases and at J to 8 bases, leaving 25 bases not matched to a gene. This CDR3 is built from 20 residues. Germline loops: CDR1 MGHRA, CDR2 YSYEKL. This chain's CDR3 is CASSHGGKVSRERKGDEQFF. In DNA, the CDR3 is TGCGCCAGCAGCCACGGGGGGAAGGTCTCGAGGGAGCGGAAGGGTGATGAGCAGTTCTTC.

V usage is TRBV6-6 and J usage is TRBJ2-5; 9 positions agree with TRBD1. In germline, CDR1 is MNHNY, CDR2 SVGAGI (reference sequence). V lost 7 bases and J lost 7; bases outside the gene matches: 7. The CDR3 is 13 residues long. CDR3 bases: TGTGCCAGCAAGGGACAGGGAAAGCGGACCCAGTACTTC. Its protein product is CASKGQGKRTQYF.

The CDR3 region is CASSPNGQSNTEAFF. The CDR3 coding sequence is TGTGCCAGCAGTCCGAATGGACAGTCGAACACTGAAGCTTTCTTT. The chain is built from TRBV2 and TRBJ1-1; D may be TRBD1 (6 bases). CDR3 length equals 15 residues. Germline-derived CDR1 and CDR2 are SNHLY and FYNNEI. Between the trimmed V and J ends, which lost 5 bases and 1 base, there was a span of 14 bases.

The chain is built from TRBV5-5 and TRBJ2-1; weak D call: TRBD1 (5 bases). The CDR3 loop spans 15 amino acids. V shed 2 bases and J shed 2 bases, with 11 bases lying between them. From germline, CDR1 is SGHKS and CDR2 YYEKEE (reference sequence). The CDR3 reads CASSLGPGTYNEQFF. Written as DNA, the CDR3 is TGTGCCAGCAGCTTAGGGCCAGGGACCTACAATGAGCAGTTCTTC.

This rearrangement joins TRBV7-2 to TRBJ1-5; no clear D gene. V gave up 3 bases and J gave up 2 bases, with 8 bases separating them. The CDR3 runs to 14 residues. Germline CDR1 reads SGHTA; CDR2 reads FQGNSA. CDR3 protein: CASSLGRGNQPQHF. CDR3 in DNA: TGTGCCAGCAGCTTGGGTAGGGGCAATCAGCCCCAGCATTTT.

The chain couples TRBV29-1 to TRBJ1-1; D is undetermined. Germline CDR1 reads SQVTM; CDR2 reads ANQGSEA. The CDR3 spans 13 residues. The V and J ends lost 0 bases and 4 bases respectively, with 9 bases between them. Here the CDR3 reads CSVEDQQGTEAFF. The CDR3 region has the DNA TGCAGCGTTGAAGACCAGCAAGGCACTGAAGCTTTCTTT.

V is TRBV6-1 and J is TRBJ2-2; 8 nucleotides match TRBD2. After removal of 6 bases from V and 6 bases from J, the junction contained 9 bases not matched to a gene. The CDR3 is 15 amino acids. The V gene's germline CDR1 is MNHNS and CDR2 SASEGT. DNA of the CDR3: TGTGCCAGCAGGCCGGGACTAGTATTGTCCGGGGAGCTGTTTTTT. Its protein product is CASRPGLVLSGELFF.

The count of this clone is one. This sequence joins TRBV5-1 and TRBJ2-7, with D perhaps TRBD1 (5 bases). The V and J ends lost 4 bases and 0 bases respectively, with 14 bases between them. Germline assignment: CDR1 SGHRS and CDR2 YFSETQ. This CDR3 has 15 residues. Here the CDR3 reads CASSPDWGGSYEQYF. The DNA for the CDR3 is TGCGCCAGCAGCCCCGACTGGGGCGGCTCCTACGAGCAGTACTTC.

This rearrangement joins TRBV6-5 to TRBJ1-1, with D possibly matching TRBD1 (5 bases). The germline V gene has CDR1 MNHEY and CDR2 SVGAGI. Trimming stripped 0 bases from V and 1 base from J, with 6 bases between. This CDR3 is 14 amino acids long. The CDR3 protein is CASSYSGANTEAFF. In nucleotides, the CDR3 is TGTGCCAGCAGTTACTCCGGGGCGAACACTGAAGCTTTCTTT.

V gene TRBV7-3 combines with J gene TRBJ2-3, with TRBD2 identical over 8 bases. V dropped 5 bases and J dropped 1; count of bases not matched to a gene: 8. This CDR3 spans 16 amino acids. Germline V gene sequence: CDR1 SGHTA, CDR2 FQGTGA. The CDR3 DNA follows: TGTGCCAGCAGCGCCGGACTAGCAGTAGGCACAGATACGCAGTATTTT. Encoded protein: CASSAGLAVGTDTQYF.

This rearrangement joins TRBV5-1 to TRBJ2-7; 9 nucleotides agree with TRBD1. This CDR3 is built from 14 residues. Trimming cost V 7 bases and J 7 bases; bases outside gene matches: 12. Germline assignment: CDR1 SGHRS and CDR2 YFSETQ. The CDR3, as DNA: TGCGCCAGCTCCCCCTCGGGACAGGGCGGGGAGCAGTACTTC. Protein product: CASSPSGQGGEQYF.

This chain uses TRBV28 with TRBJ1-4; 8 bases align to TRBD1. CDR1 is MDHEN, CDR2 SYDVKM, per germline. V dropped 7 bases and J dropped 0; count of bases not matched to a gene: 4. The length of the CDR3 is 15 residues. The CDR3 loop reads CASTTGESTNEKLFF. CDR3 bases: TGTGCCAGCACGACAGGGGAATCAACTAATGAAAAACTGTTTTTT.

As regards this clone: With a far larger clone one base away, a read error is the likely cause. CDR3 in amino acids: CSARGGTYEQYF. In nucleotides, the CDR3 is TGCAGCGCGCGGGGCGGAACCTACGAGCAGTACTTC. The chain recombines TRBV29-1 with TRBJ2-7, with a tentative D call TRBD2 (6 bases). The germline V gene encodes CDR1 SQVTM and CDR2 ANQGSEA. The V end was cut by 7 bases, the J end by 2 bases, with 12 bases between. There are 12 residues in the CDR3.

This sequence joins TRBV27 and TRBJ2-3; D call uncertain. The CDR3 has 15 residues. Germline V gives CDR1 MNHEY, CDR2 SMNVEV (reference sequence). V dropped 3 bases and J dropped 0 bases, with 10 bases sitting between them. The CDR3 here is CASSFGPPSTDTQYF. The CDR3 DNA reads as TGTGCCAGCAGTTTCGGTCCTCCTAGCACAGATACGCAGTATTTT.

The sample holds many counts of this clone. V usage is TRBV7-2 and J usage is TRBJ1-2; the D is unclear. The CDR3 runs to 14 residues. V lost 2 bases and J lost 0, with 7 bases in between. Germline CDR1 is SGHTA and CDR2 is FQGNSA. The chain's CDR3 is CASSLHRSNYGYTF. CDR3 DNA: TGTGCCAGCAGCTTACACAGATCTAACTATGGCTACACCTTC.

The V and J genes are TRBV5-1 and TRBJ2-2; TRBD2 agrees at 10 bases. Unmatched junction bases numbered 3, after V lost 0 bases and J lost 7 bases. Germline loops: CDR1 SGHRS, CDR2 YFSETQ. This CDR3 is built from 15 residues. The CDR3 is CASSLGTSGLGELFF. The CDR3, as DNA: TGCGCCAGCAGCTTGGGGACTAGCGGCCTCGGGGAGCTGTTTTTT. Filled out from reference TRBV5-1 and TRBJ2-2, the complete variable domain reads KAGVTQTPRYLIKTRGQQVTLSCSPISGHRSVSWYQQTPGQGLQFLFEYFSETQRNKGNFPGRFSGRQFSNSRSEMNVSTLELGDSALYLCASSLGTSGLGELFFGEGSRLTVL.

Comments on this clone: The same CDR3 also results from other DNA sequences found in this sample. The chain couples TRBV10-3 to TRBJ2-1; D gene uncertain. The V gene lost 2 bases and the J gene lost 5 bases, with 4 bases spanning the gap. CDR3 length equals 12 residues. Germline CDR1 reads ENHRY; CDR2 reads SYGVKD. CDR3 DNA sequence: TGTGCCATCAGTGAGGCCGACAATGAGCAGTTCTTC. It specifies CAISEADNEQFF.

The chain carries TRBV7-9 and TRBJ1-2, with D possibly being TRBD1 (5 bases). Germline V CDR1 and CDR2: SEHNR, FQNEAQ (reference sequence). The V gene lost 1 base and the J gene lost 7 bases, with 13 bases spanning the gap. This CDR3 is 14 amino acids long. CDR3 loop: CASSLGGLGGGYTF. The CDR3 DNA follows: TGTGCCAGCAGCTTAGGGGGACTTGGAGGTGGCTACACCTTC.

A single count supports this clone. The chain has TRBV18 and TRBJ2-5; 9 nucleotides match TRBD1. The DNA end is a closer match to TRBJ2-7, so the J assignment may be wrong. Per germline, CDR1 KGHSH and CDR2 LQKENI. This CDR3 has 15 residues. The CDR3 DNA reads TGTGCCAGCTCACCACCAGCGACAGGGGGTGACGAGCAGTACTTC. It yields the protein CASSPPATGGDEQYF.

The chain carries TRBV11-2 and TRBJ2-7; D uncertain. Trimming shortened V by 4 bases and J by 3 bases, and 10 bases separated the two germline ends. CDR1 and CDR2 from the germline V gene are SGHAT and FQNNGV. This CDR3 contains 13 residues. The CDR3 coding sequence is TGTGCCAGCAGCTCAAATAGCATCTACGAGCAGTACTTC. It encodes CASSSNSIYEQYF.

V and J are TRBV4-3 and TRBJ2-1; D might be TRBD2 (6 bases). Trimming shortened V by 0 bases and J by 3 bases, and 12 bases separated the two germline ends. There are 16 residues in the CDR3. Germline CDR1 and CDR2: LGHNA and YSLEER. The CDR3 protein is CASSQDRGAGYNEQFF. Written as DNA, the CDR3 is TGCGCCAGCAGCCAAGATCGCGGGGCGGGCTACAATGAGCAGTTCTTC.

The V gene is TRBV15, the J gene TRBJ2-5; TRBD1 might be the D (5 bases). The CDR3 loop spans 15 amino acids. V was trimmed by 0 bases and J by 2 bases, leaving 10 bases between them. Germline loops: CDR1 LNHNV, CDR2 YYDKDF (reference sequence). For the CDR3, the DNA is TGTGCCACCAGCAGAGACCGTTCAGGGCAAGAGACCCAGTACTTC. Translating gives CATSRDRSGQETQYF. Filled out from reference TRBV15 and TRBJ2-5, the complete variable domain reads DAMVIQNPRYQVTQFGKPVTLSCSQTLNHNVMYWYQQKSSQAPKLLFHYYDKDFNNEADTPDNFQSRRPNTSFCFLDIRSPGLGDTAMYLCATSRDRSGQETQYFGPGTRLLVL.

The chain is built from TRBV6-1 and TRBJ2-7; tentative D call: TRBD2 (5 bases). The CDR3 runs to 13 residues. The germline CDR1 and CDR2 sequences are MNHNS and SASEGT. The germline V and J ends were trimmed by 7 bases and 2 bases, with 12 bases remaining between them. This chain's CDR3 is CASIYPGTYEQYF. The CDR3 DNA is TGTGCCAGCATATATCCGGGGACCTACGAGCAGTACTTC.

On this clone: A much larger clone differs from this one at a single base, so this may be a read error. Different DNA sequences within this sample yield the same CDR3. The chain is built from TRBV7-8 and TRBJ2-7; D call uncertain. CDR1 is SGHVS, CDR2 FQNEAQ, per germline. The CDR3 is made up of 11 amino acids. V was shortened by 5 bases and J by 0 bases, with 2 bases between the two germline ends. The CDR3 reads CASSASYEQYF. As DNA, the CDR3 is TGTGCCAGCAGCGCCTCCTACGAGCAGTACTTC.

V usage is TRBV28 and J usage is TRBJ2-7; 11 nucleotides line up with TRBD2. After removal of 6 bases from V and 3 bases from J, the junction contained 7 bases not matched to a gene. Germline V lookup: CDR1 MDHEN, CDR2 SYDVKM. CDR3 length: 15 residues. CDR3 in DNA: TGTGCCAGCAGCCTGGGCACTAGCGGGGGCTACGAGCAGTACTTC. Amino acids: CASSLGTSGGYEQYF.

There are many counts of this clone. The CDR3: CATSRDQGPTTSTDTQYF. The CDR3, as DNA: TGTGCCACCAGCAGAGATCAGGGCCCGACAACCAGCACAGATACGCAGTATTTT. The chain is built from TRBV15 and TRBJ2-3; the D gene is possibly TRBD1 (5 bases). The germline gives CDR1 LNHNV, CDR2 YYDKDF (reference sequence). The CDR3 has 18 amino acids. Trimming shortened V by 0 bases and J by 0 bases, and 16 bases separated the two germline ends.

This clone was counted a single time. The V and J genes are TRBV5-4 and TRBJ2-3; TRBD2 aligns across 12 bases. The CDR3 runs to 15 residues. Germline CDR1 SGHNT, CDR2 YYREEE (reference sequence). The trim removed 3 bases at V and 8 bases at J, leaving 7 bases unmatched. This CDR3 reads CASSSGTSGRVTQYF. CDR3 DNA sequence: TGTGCCAGCAGCTCCGGGACTAGCGGGCGGGTTACGCAGTATTTT. The full variable domain, in which reference TRBV5-4 and TRBJ2-3 provide the parts outside the CDR3, is ETGVTQSPTHLIKTRGQQVTLRCSSQSGHNTVSWYQQALGQGPQFIFQYYREEENGRGNFPPRFSGLQFPNYSSELNVNALELDDSALYLCASSSGTSGRVTQYFGPGTRLTVL.